The text below deals with one T cell receptor beta chain. Antigen specificity is unknown. The identical CDR3 is also encoded by other nucleotide sequences in the sample. This sample was included in a study of OX40 agonist ivuxolimab in advanced cancers. Whole-study findings and limits: Expanded clones were, on average, more numerous in CD8+ T cells than in CD4+.

Sequencing was performed with immunoSEQ multiplex PCR; in TCRdb, only in-frame clones are kept and a portion is missing. The table lists roughly 52,000 clones, 70% to 90% of them singletons. Germline V gene lookup returns CDR1 MDHEN and CDR2 SYDVKM. V lost 4 bases and J lost 1; bases outside the gene matches: 1. The CDR3 consists of 16 residues. The TCR sequence derives from an adult with an advanced solid tumor such as melanoma, head and neck, liver or kidney cancer. The chain has TRBV28 and TRBJ2-3; 14 bases are a match to TRBD2. The material was CD4+ or CD8+ T cells sorted from blood, obtained in a trial of the OX40 agonist ivuxolimab. The CDR3 DNA reads TGTGCCAGCAGTTCGGGACTAGCGGGGGGCACAGATACGCAGTATTTT. It is translated as CASSSGLAGGTDTQYF.